This T cell receptor beta chain was recovered during a study of spatial heterogeneity in lung cancer. Study-wide findings and caveats: Counts that tracked tumor mutation counts were those of expanded intratumoral alpha and beta TCRs. Estimates put coverage of tumor T cells 5.5% to 8% for alpha and roughly 12% for beta chains.

Trimming left V 7 bases short and J 6 bases short, with 10 bases between. This CDR3 comprises 12 residues. Germline CDR1 SEHNR, CDR2 FQNEAQ (reference sequence). Indicated time point: sample taken at primary tumor resection. About this clonotype itself: As yet, its antigen is unknown.

One entry per CDR3 protein results from TCRdb running MiXCR on the 5' RACE reads. Of 100,000 or so distinct CDR3 sequences in the sample, about 4.6% were seen once. This sequence originates from a male donor with early-stage non-small cell lung cancer. The genes are TRBV7-9 and TRBJ2-1; D is uncertain. This sample comprised lung tumor tissue, obtained at surgery. The CDR3 loop reads CASNILGNEQFF. As DNA, the CDR3 is TGTGCCAGCAACATCCTTGGCAATGAGCAGTTCTTC.